This TCR beta chain comes out of a study of blood T cell repertoires in COVID-19. Looking at the study overall: Samples taken during acute and convalescent COVID-19 were collected in the United States, Italy and Spain. Sample material is recorded as cDNA or gDNA derived from T cells, B-cell-depleted T cells, or PBMCs.

Original processing methods: How many nucleated cells were present was estimated from reference gene primer amplification. Generated by immunoSEQ multiplex PCR, the TCRdb table keeps only in-frame clones and is missing some. That table supplies the V and J calls and clone size; D and trimming were determined from the DNA. This sample carries approximately 230,000 clones, around nine tenths of them seen once, and the ten largest clones take 2.1%. The CDR3 covers 13 residues. Trimming removed 1 base at V and 9 bases at J, with 12 bases between. Per the germline V gene, CDR1 is LNHNV and CDR2 is YYDKDF (reference sequence). This clone was counted many times.

This chain connects TRBV15 to TRBJ1-1; D gene uncertain. The sample was peripheral blood. The TCR originated in a woman in her forties who had recovered from COVID-19. The CDR3 reads CATSRVPSGKAFF. CDR3 nucleotide sequence: TGTGCCACCAGCAGAGTGCCCTCAGGAAAAGCTTTCTTT.